The table lists the clone carrying this T cell receptor (beta chain) with a count of one. V trimming: 8 bases; J trimming: 9 bases; junction bases outside the gene matches: 8. The CDR3 runs 14 residues. Per germline, CDR1 LNHDA and CDR2 SQIVND (reference sequence). This entry comes from a study of blood T cell repertoires in COVID-19. Across the study: Samples taken during acute and convalescent COVID-19 were collected in the United States, Italy and Spain. PBMCs, B-cell-depleted T cells, or T cells provided the cDNA or gDNA that made up the material.

Authors' methods: Reference gene primer amplification gave nucleated cell count estimates. Produced via immunoSEQ multiplex PCR; TCRdb's table is partial and in-frame only. V, J and clone size are those of that table, while D and trimming were read from the DNA. The sample holds some 240,000 clones; 65% to 85% are singletons and the top ten take 9.5% to 15%. V is TRBV19 and J is TRBJ1-6; the match to TRBD1 covers 9 bases. Sequenced sample: peripheral blood. The receptor was isolated from a human donor in a cohort sampled during active COVID-19. CDR3 nucleotides: TGTGCCAGTGGAGTAGGACAGGGGCCTTCACCCCTCCACTTT. Translated, it gives CASGVGQGPSPLHF.